Sequencing of this T cell receptor (beta chain) was carried out in a study of T cell responses to AZD1222 COVID-19 vaccine. Study context: Both about-4-week and about-12-week second-dose recipients were combined. Overall study findings and caveats: Across spike, vaccine-associated CD4 TCRs were found, dominant at 160-218 and 743-854. White British people made up most donors, females outnumbered males, and clonal diversity was possibly underestimated.

On this clone: No antigen is known for it.

Per germline, CDR1 LNHDA and CDR2 SQIVND (reference sequence). The CDR3 contains 14 residues. Trimming shortened V by 7 bases and J by 0 bases, and 13 bases separated the two germline ends. Using immunoSEQ multiplex PCR, the repertoire was profiled, and TCRdb retains in-frame clones only, with some absent. The data hold fewer than 150,000 clones, with 92% observed a single time. The rearrangement joins TRBV19 to TRBJ2-7, with D perhaps TRBD1 (7 bases). The clonotype originates from an adult in good health. Sequences were derived from peripheral blood, sampled on day 0 of AZD1222 vaccination. CDR3 bases: TGTGCCAGTACTCAGGGGGGCAGCTCCTACGAGCAGTACTTC. It specifies CASTQGGSSYEQYF. The full variable domain, rest sourced from reference TRBV19 and TRBJ2-7, is DGGITQSPKYLFRKEGQNVTLSCEQNLNHDAMYWYRQDPGQGLRLIYYSQIVNDFQKGDIAEGYSVSREKKESFPLTVTSAQKNPTAFYLCASTQGGSSYEQYFGPGTRLTVT.